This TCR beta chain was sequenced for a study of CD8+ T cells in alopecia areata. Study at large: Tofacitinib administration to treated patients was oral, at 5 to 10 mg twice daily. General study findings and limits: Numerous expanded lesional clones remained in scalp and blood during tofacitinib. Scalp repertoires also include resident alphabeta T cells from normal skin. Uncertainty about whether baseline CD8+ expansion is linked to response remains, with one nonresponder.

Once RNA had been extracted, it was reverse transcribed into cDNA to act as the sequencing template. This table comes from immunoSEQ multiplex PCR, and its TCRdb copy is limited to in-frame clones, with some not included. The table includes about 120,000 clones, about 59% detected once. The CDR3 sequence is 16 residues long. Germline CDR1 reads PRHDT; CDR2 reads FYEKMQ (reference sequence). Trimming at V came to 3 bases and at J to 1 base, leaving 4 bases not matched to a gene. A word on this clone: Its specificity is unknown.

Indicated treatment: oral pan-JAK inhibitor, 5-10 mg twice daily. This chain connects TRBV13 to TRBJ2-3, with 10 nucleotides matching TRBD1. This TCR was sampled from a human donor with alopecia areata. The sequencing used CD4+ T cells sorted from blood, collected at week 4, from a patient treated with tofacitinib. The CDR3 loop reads CASSFSGTGGTDTQYF. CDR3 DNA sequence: TGTGCCAGCAGCTTTTCCGGGACAGGGGGCACAGATACGCAGTATTTT.